A selection of T cell receptor beta chains follows, all from one sample in a study of T cells in Graves' hyperthyroidism and ophthalmopathy. TCRdb reprocessed the multiplex PCR reads via MiXCR and lists one record per CDR3 protein. The sample shows some 570,000 distinct CDR3 sequences, 14% of them seen only once. Sequences were obtained from blood. Receptors originate from a woman aged 18-30 years with Graves' ophthalmopathy. The CDR3 runs from the conserved cysteine through the conserved F or W. D genes are given only for firm matches. Some rows have no size entry. The others give once, few or many, or a class for an expanded clone.

. TRBJ1-3 TRBV2 many TGTGCCAGCAGACAGGAGGGGGGCTCTGGAAACACCATATATTTT CASRQEGGSGNTIYF
. TRBJ2-3 TRBV9 many TGTGCCAGCAGCGTAGGCCCATCCCGAGGCACAGATACGCAGTATTTT CASSVGPSRGTDTQYF
TRBD2 TRBJ2-3 TRBV4-2 . TGTGCCAGCAGAAACAGGACTAGCGGGAGTAGGGCAGATACGCAGTATTTT CASRNRTSGSRADTQYF
. TRBJ1-2 TRBV5-5 . TGTGCCAGCAGCTTGCTGGACGGGCTTGAGGGCTACACCTTC CASSLLDGLEGYTF
. TRBJ2-5 TRBV3-1 few TGTGCCAGCAGCAATGGAGTGGGGTGGGGAGAGACCCAGTACTTC CASSNGVGWGETQYF
TRBD1 TRBJ1-4 TRBV6-1 . TGTGCCAGCAGCCACGGACAGGGGGCTAATGAAAAACTGTTTTTT CASSHGQGANEKLFF
. TRBJ2-3 TRBV27 many TGTGCCAGCAGTTCTCGGCGCACAGATACGCAGTATTTT CASSSRRTDTQYF
. TRBJ2-6 TRBV2 few TGTGCCAGCAGTGGGACGGCTACTGGGGCCAACGTCCTGACTTTC CASSGTATGANVLTF
. TRBJ2-5 TRBV20-1 many TGCAGTGCTAGAGGGCAAGGGGAGACCCAGTACTTC CSARGQGETQYF
. TRBJ1-1 TRBV6-1 few TGTGCCAGCAGTGAAGTGGGGGCAGGGATACCGAGAGGGGAGCCCTCGGCTTTCTTT CASSEVGAGIPRGEPSAFF
. TRBJ1-6 TRBV7-9 many TGTGCCAGCAGCTTGCTCAGGAGCCCCAATTCACCCCTCCACTTT CASSLLRSPNSPLHF
TRBD1 TRBJ1-1 TRBV20-1 once TGCAGTGCTAGTGACAGGGGGCTCTGGACTGAAGCTTTCTTT CSASDRGLWTEAFF
. TRBJ1-1 TRBV12-5 many TGTGCCAGCGGATTGACTGGGGGGACTGAAGCTTTCTTT CASGLTGGTEAFF
. TRBJ2-7 TRBV12-5 many TGTGCTAGTGCCCAGACAGGTTCCTACGAGCAGTACTTC CASAQTGSYEQYF
. TRBJ1-1 TRBV20-1 many TGCAGTGCTAGAACCGTCTGGGGCCAGGGTATCACTGAAGCTTTCTTT CSARTVWGQGITEAFF
. TRBJ2-7 TRBV12-3/TRBV12-4 . TGTGCCAGCAGTTTAGGTGGTTTTGACGAGCAGTACTTC CASSLGGFDEQYF
TRBD2 TRBJ2-7 TRBV6-1 . TGTGCCAGCAGTGAAAGGACTAGCGATACCTACGAGCAGTACTTC CASSERTSDTYEQYF
. TRBJ2-2 TRBV28 . TGTGCCAGCGTTAAAAGCACCGGGGAGCTGTTTTTT CASVKSTGELFF
. TRBJ2-2 TRBV29-1 . TGCAGCGTTGTCCGGGGCGGGGAGCTGTTTTTT CSVVRGGELFF
TRBD2 TRBJ2-1 TRBV6-6 . TGTGCCAGCAGTTACTCCGGGACTAGCGGGGTTCACAATGAGCAGTTCTTC CASSYSGTSGVHNEQFF
. TRBJ1-2 TRBV6-1 many TGTGCCAGCAGTCGGGACCGCTATGGCTACACCTTC CASSRDRYGYTF
TRBD2 TRBJ2-1 TRBV7-2 many TGTGCCAGCAGCGCTCCGGGACTAGCGGGAGGGCTGCAGTTCTTC CASSAPGLAGGLQFF
. TRBJ2-2 TRBV20-1 . TGCAGTGCTACCGGGACGCAAACTAACACCGGGGAGCTGGTTTTT CSATGTQTNTGELVF
. TRBJ2-5 TRBV20-1 many TGCAGTGCTAGAGAGGCAGAGGTCCCCCAAGAGACCCAGTACTTC CSAREAEVPQETQYF
. TRBJ2-5 TRBV24-1 few TGTGCCACCGGAGCGCTCGGGCGTGGGGATTCGGAGACCCAGTACTTC CATGALGRGDSETQYF
. TRBJ2-3 TRBV30 . TGTGCCTGGAGCAGGTCTAGCGTTAGCACAGATACGCAGTATTTT CAWSRSSVSTDTQYF
TRBD2 TRBJ2-1 TRBV29-1 many TGCAGCGTCCTACCGATTAGCGGGATCTACAATGAGCAGTTCTTC CSVLPISGIYNEQFF
. TRBJ1-1 TRBV19 . TGTGCCAGTAGAGGCCCCCGGGGAACTGAAGCTTTCTTT CASRGPRGTEAFF
. TRBJ1-6 TRBV10-2 few TGCGCCAGCACCCCAAGGGGCTCACCCCTCCACTTT CASTPRGSPLHF
. TRBJ2-7 TRBV27 many TGTGCCAGCAGGTCACAGGGTCATGGCTACGAGCAGTACTTC CASRSQGHGYEQYF
. TRBJ2-7 TRBV9 . TGTGCCAGCAGCGTAGAACCAGGCTCCTACGAGCAGTACTTC CASSVEPGSYEQYF
. TRBJ2-7 TRBV12-3/TRBV12-4 many TGTGCCAGTCGCCTTGGGATCGCGCAGTACTTC CASRLGIAQYF
. TRBJ2-7 TRBV4-1 many TGCGCCAGCAGCGGAGGAGGCGCAGGTGAACGGTACGAGCAGTACTTC CASSGGGAGERYEQYF
TRBD1 TRBJ2-2 TRBV20-1 . TGCAGTGCTGACAGGGGGAGTAGGGCCGGGGAGCTGTTTTTT CSADRGSRAGELFF
TRBD2 TRBJ2-7 TRBV7-2 few TGTGCCAGCAGGCGGACTAGCGGGTTTGCCTACGAGCAGTACTTC CASRRTSGFAYEQYF
TRBD2 TRBJ2-7 TRBV18 few TGTGCCAGCTCCCTCCGGCGAATAGCGGGAGCCTACGAGCAGTACTTC CASSLRRIAGAYEQYF
. TRBJ2-1 TRBV20-1 few TGCAGTGCGTCCGCTCCCTTTAACAATGAGCAGTTCTTC CSASAPFNNEQFF
TRBD2 TRBJ2-1 TRBV3-1 . TGTGCCAGCACCGGGGGGGGGACTAGCGGGTCTTATGAGCAGTTCTTC CASTGGGTSGSYEQFF
TRBD1 TRBJ1-3 TRBV28 many TGTGCCAGCAGTCCTGGGACAGCGAATGGAAACACCATATATTTT CASSPGTANGNTIYF
TRBD2 TRBJ2-3 TRBV9 many TGTGCCAGCAGCGTAGCTGGGGTAGGCCTAGCGGGAACGGCAGATACGCAGTATTTT CASSVAGVGLAGTADTQYF
. TRBJ2-2 TRBV12-5 many TGTGCTAGTGCCCGGGACACCGGGGAGCTGTTTTTT CASARDTGELFF
. TRBJ2-4 TRBV2 many TGTGCCAGTGGACAGCTCCTAGCCAAAAACATTCAGTACTTC CASGQLLAKNIQYF
. TRBJ1-2 TRBV25-1 . TGTGCCAGCAGTGAATGGGACGGGACTAACTATGGCTACACCTTC CASSEWDGTNYGYTF
. TRBJ2-7 TRBV4-3 few TGCGCCAGCGGCCAATCCGGGACTGGGGTCGACGAGCAGTACTTC CASGQSGTGVDEQYF
TRBD1 TRBJ2-4 TRBV7-8 . TGTGCCAGCAGCTTAGGGGCTAGGACAGGGGTAGCCAAAAACATTCAGTACTTC CASSLGARTGVAKNIQYF
. TRBJ1-2 TRBV18 many TGTGCCAGCTCACCAGGGGGGGATGGCTACACCTTC CASSPGGDGYTF
. TRBJ1-2 TRBV28 many TGTGCCAGCAGTTCGTCAGAAATTGGCTACACCTTC CASSSSEIGYTF
. TRBJ2-1 TRBV2 few TGTGCCAGCAGTGATACAGCCGACTTCTACAATGAGCAGTTCTTC CASSDTADFYNEQFF
TRBD1 TRBJ2-5 TRBV11-2 . TGTGCCAGCTTTGAGAACCCGGGACAGGGGACTTCTGGGCAAGAGACCCAGTACTTC CASFENPGQGTSGQETQYF
. TRBJ1-4 TRBV2 . TGTGCCAGCAGTGAAGAGGCCAGGGCTAATGAAAAACTGTTTTTT CASSEEARANEKLFF
. TRBJ2-1 TRBV5-6 few TGTGCCAGCAGCAAGACTGTTGAGCAGTTCTTC CASSKTVEQFF
. TRBJ2-3 TRBV12-3/TRBV12-4 many TGTGCCAGCAGCACAAAGGACACAGATACGCAGTATTTT CASSTKDTDTQYF